The 14 T cell receptor beta chains below all came from one sample that was sequenced in a study of cytomegalovirus exposure and HLA in healthy donors. It was with 60 Vbeta and 13 Jbeta primers that the PCR ran. TCRdb keeps only in-frame clones here, not all; method: immunoSEQ multiplex PCR. The table shows approximately 140,000 clones, with about 84% occurring only once. Sequenced: PBMCs. The receptor source for this set is a woman aged 40 to 50 in good health and CMV-seropositive.

The chain joins TRBV27 to TRBJ2-1, with 9 nucleotides matching TRBD2. This CDR3 has 15 residues. Trimming cost V 7 bases and J 3 bases; bases outside gene matches: 7. Germline V CDR1 and CDR2: MNHEY, SMNVEV (reference sequence). The CDR3 loop is CASNQAGGNYNEQFF. For the CDR3, the DNA is TGTGCCAGCAACCAAGCGGGAGGTAACTACAATGAGCAGTTCTTC.

The chain uses TRBV7-9 and TRBJ1-5; 8 bases are a match to TRBD1. J gave up 5 bases and V 4 bases, and 1 base lay outside the gene matches. CDR3 size: 13 residues. CDR1 is SEHNR, CDR2 FQNEAQ, per germline (reference sequence). Here the CDR3 DNA reads TGTGCCAGCAGCTCAGGGGGCCATCAGCCCCAGCATTTT. This gives the protein CASSSGGHQPQHF.

This clone was seen a handful of times. This CDR3 reads CASALAGTTDTQYF. Written as DNA, the CDR3 is TGTGCCAGCGCCCTAGCGGGCACGACAGATACGCAGTATTTT. The chain carries TRBV25-1 and TRBJ2-3; 8 bases are shared with TRBD2. The CDR3 runs to 14 residues. V lost 8 bases and J lost 3; bases outside the gene matches: 7. The germline CDR1 and CDR2 sequences are MGHDK and SYGVNS.

V and J are TRBV30 and TRBJ2-3, with 7 bases aligning to TRBD2. CDR1 is GTSNPN and CDR2 is SVGIG in the germline V gene (reference sequence). Unmatched junction bases numbered 8, after V lost 5 bases and J lost 3 bases. This CDR3 is 14 amino acids long. CDR3 sequence: CAWGRTSLTDTQYF. As DNA, the CDR3 is TGTGCCTGGGGACGGACTAGTTTGACAGATACGCAGTATTTT.

The chain couples TRBV28 to TRBJ1-1, with D possibly being TRBD1 (5 bases). CDR1 is MDHEN, CDR2 SYDVKM, per germline. The CDR3 contains 13 residues. V lost 2 bases to trimming and J lost 6 bases, with 10 bases between them. The CDR3 is CASSLVRASEAFF. CDR3 in DNA: TGTGCCAGCAGTTTAGTCAGGGCCTCTGAAGCTTTCTTT.

Here the CDR3 DNA reads TGTGCCAGCAGTGAAGAAGGGGCGACCTTC. It encodes CASSEEGATF. The J gene is TRBJ1-2, the V gene TRBV6-1; TRBD1 is a possible D gene (5 bases). Germline V CDR1 and CDR2: MNHNS, SASEGT. Trimming cost V 1 base and J 14 bases, with 8 bases left between them. CDR3 size: 10 residues.

The V gene is TRBV6-6, the J gene TRBJ2-3; D gene unclear. V gave up 6 bases and J gave up 3 bases, with 10 bases separating them. Germline V gene lookup returns CDR1 MNHNY and CDR2 SVGAGI (reference sequence). This CDR3 is built from 13 residues. DNA for the CDR3: TGTGCCAGCAGGCTATTAGAAACAGATACGCAGTATTTT. It translates to CASRLLETDTQYF.

About this clone itself: Sequence at one end of the junction differs from germline and may be a read error. V and J are TRBV5-6 and TRBJ2-5; 11 bases align to TRBD1. This CDR3 has 14 amino acids. The germline V gene encodes CDR1 SGHDT and CDR2 YYEEEE. In nucleotides, the CDR3 is TGTGCCAGCAGGTTGGACAGGGGGCAGGAGACCCAGTACTTC. Its translation: CASRLDRGQETQYF. The whole variable domain, filled in from reference TRBV5-6 and TRBJ2-5, reads DAGVTQSPTHLIKTRGQQVTLRCSPKSGHDTVSWYQQALGQGPQFIFQYYEEEERQRGNFPDRFSGHQFPNYSSELNVNALLLGDSALYLCASRLDRGQETQYFGPGTRLLVL.

The V gene is TRBV6-4, the J gene TRBJ2-3, with 11 bases matching TRBD2. Trimming removed 4 bases from V and 1 base from J; junction bases left unmatched: 16. Germline V gives CDR1 MRHNA, CDR2 SNTAGT. The CDR3 length is 20 residues. The CDR3 coding sequence is TGTGCCAGCAGTGTCCTTTCAATAGCGGGAGGGAGGGGGCGCACAGATACGCAGTATTTT. It is translated as CASSVLSIAGGRGRTDTQYF.

V is TRBV30 and J is TRBJ1-5; TRBD1 might be the D (5 bases). V was shortened by 0 bases and J by 3 bases, with 12 bases between the two germline ends. CDR1 is GTSNPN and CDR2 is SVGIG in the germline V gene (reference sequence). The CDR3 extends over 15 amino acids. As DNA, the CDR3 is TGTGCCTGGAGTGTACAAGGGGTATTCAATCAGCCCCAGCATTTT. Its translation: CAWSVQGVFNQPQHF.

The J gene is TRBJ2-3, the V gene TRBV30; 7 bases are shared with TRBD2. Per germline, CDR1 GTSNPN and CDR2 SVGIG (reference sequence). With 1 base clipped from V and 7 bases from J, the junction kept 8 bases outside the gene matches. The CDR3 loop spans 14 amino acids. CDR3 residues: CAWSAAGLRNTQYF. CDR3 nucleotide sequence: TGTGCCTGGAGTGCAGCGGGGTTGCGGAATACGCAGTATTTT.

This chain connects TRBV11-2 to TRBJ2-3, with 13 bases that match TRBD2. From germline, CDR1 is SGHAT and CDR2 FQNNGV. The CDR3 is made up of 17 amino acids. V trimming: 5 bases; J trimming: 2 bases; junction bases outside the gene matches: 7. For the CDR3, the DNA is TGTGCCAGCAGCCTATGGGGACTAGCGGGGTACACAGATACGCAGTATTTT. This sequence encodes CASSLWGLAGYTDTQYF. The full variable domain, with the rest looked up from reference TRBV11-2 and TRBJ2-3, is EAGVAQSPRYKIIEKRQSVAFWCNPISGHATLYWYQQILGQGPKLLIQFQNNGVVDDSQLPKDRFSAERLKGVDSTLKIQPAKLEDSAVYLCASSLWGLAGYTDTQYFGPGTRLTVL.

This chain uses TRBV7-9 with TRBJ2-1; tentatively, D is TRBD2 (7 bases). This CDR3 has 13 amino acids. Trimming removed 10 bases from V and 8 bases from J, with 18 bases in between. Germline CDR1 reads SEHNR; CDR2 reads FQNEAQ (reference sequence). This CDR3 reads CATSRGAVDEQFF. The CDR3 coding sequence is TGTGCCACCTCTCGGGGGGCGGTTGATGAGCAGTTCTTC.

V usage is TRBV27 and J usage is TRBJ2-7; 9 bases align to TRBD1. Germline lookup yields CDR1 MNHEY and CDR2 SMNVEV (reference sequence). This CDR3 has 16 amino acids. Losses at the gene ends were 0 bases for V and 1 base for J; bases not matched to a gene: 4. The CDR3 DNA follows: TGTGCCAGCAGTTTATCCTGGGGGACAGGGTCCTACGAGCAGTACTTC. This codes for CASSLSWGTGSYEQYF.